This TCR beta chain stems from a study of blood T cell repertoires in COVID-19. Study-wide context: PBMCs, B-cell-depleted T cells, or T cells provided the cDNA or gDNA that made up the material.

Those enrolled, adults aged roughly 18 to 90 years, came from fewer than 25 US areas. Allocation to cohorts depended on clinical history reported by the participants. Germline V CDR1 and CDR2: SGHRS, YFSETQ. Between the trimmed V and J ends, which lost 2 bases and 5 bases, there was a span of 10 bases. There are 13 residues in the CDR3. Authors' processing steps: Estimates of nucleated cell counts were drawn from the amplification of reference gene primers. Produced via immunoSEQ multiplex PCR; TCRdb's table is partial and in-frame only. V and J calls and clone size come straight from that table; D and trimming were deduced from the DNA. The profile covers roughly 240,000 clones, with approximately 89% appearing a single time and approximately 2.3% taken by the ten largest.

The chain combines TRBV5-1 with TRBJ1-1; D unclear. The sequenced sample consisted of PBMCs or T cells enriched from blood (not recorded which). The sequence was obtained from a woman aged 40 to 50 with acute COVID-19. CDR3 nucleotides: TGCGCCAGCAGCTTAGAGGGAAGGACTGAAGCTTTCTTT. This gives the protein CASSLEGRTEAFF.